Listed below are T cell receptor beta chains from one sample, sequenced in a study of T cells in localized non-small cell lung cancer. Only in-frame clones appear in the TCRdb table, and some are missing; sequencing was by immunoSEQ multiplex PCR. The repertoire includes about 2,200 clones, around a third of them detected once, and approximately 9.4% sits in the top ten. The sequenced sample was normal lung tissue next to the tumor, obtained before any cancer treatment. These receptors originate from a female donor at least 60 years old with stage I squamous cell lung carcinoma. The CDR3 runs from the conserved cysteine through the conserved F or W. A D gene is named only where the DNA matches it firmly. Where a row states a size, it is once, few, many or the class of an expanded clone; other rows omit it.

V gene,clone size,J gene,D gene,CDR3 protein,CDR3 DNA
TRBV28,-,TRBJ2-1,TRBD2,CASSLQLAGAVEQFF,TGTGCCAGCAGTTTACAACTAGCGGGAGCAGTTGAGCAGTTCTTC
TRBV4-1,-,TRBJ2-5,TRBD2,CASSQDPPSGSRVTQYF,TGCGCCAGCAGCCAAGATCCCCCTAGCGGGAGCAGAGTGACCCAGTACTTC
TRBV18,few,TRBJ1-5,-,CASSLQGNQPQHF,TGTGCCAGCTCATTACAGGGCAATCAGCCCCAGCATTTT
TRBV4-1,few,TRBJ1-2,-,CASSHQGSGTGNGYTF,TGCGCCAGCAGCCATCAAGGCTCCGGGACTGGTAATGGCTACACCTTC
TRBV29-1,-,TRBJ2-7,TRBD1,CSAWDRGLDEQYF,TGCAGCGCCTGGGACAGGGGGCTGGACGAGCAGTACTTC
TRBV6-8,few,TRBJ1-1,-,CASSLRGALEAFF,TGTGCCAGCAGCCTTAGGGGGGCCCTTGAAGCTTTCTTT
TRBV19,few,TRBJ2-2,-,CASSIDQAGSSGELFF,TGTGCCAGTAGTATAGATCAGGCAGGGAGTTCCGGGGAGCTGTTTTTT
TRBV29-1,-,TRBJ2-1,TRBD2,CSVEELAGVPFF,TGCAGCGTTGAAGAGTTAGCGGGAGTCCCGTTCTTC
TRBV6-8,medium-sized,TRBJ2-7,TRBD1,CASSYSGQEDYEQYF,TGTGCCAGCAGTTACTCTGGACAGGAGGACTACGAGCAGTACTTC
TRBV6-8,medium-sized,TRBJ1-1,-,CASSRGVNTEAFF,TGTGCCAGCAGTCGCGGAGTGAACACTGAAGCTTTCTTT
TRBV5-1,-,TRBJ2-3,-,CASSLYQGTLSTDTQYF,TGCGCCAGCAGCTTGTATCAGGGGACCCTTAGCACAGATACGCAGTATTTT
TRBV19,-,TRBJ1-2,TRBD1,CASSLTGDYGYTF,TGTGCCAGTAGTCTAACAGGGGACTATGGCTACACCTTC
TRBV5-1,-,TRBJ2-6,-,CASSLGAAGANVLTF,TGCGCCAGCAGCTTGGGGGCAGCAGGGGCCAACGTCCTGACTTTC
TRBV28,once,TRBJ2-7,-,CASSSYGLGLEQYF,TGTGCCAGTAGTTCATACGGGCTCGGGTTAGAGCAGTACTTC
TRBV11-3,-,TRBJ1-3,-,CASSLSLGPSSGNTIYF,TGTGCCAGCAGCTTGTCGCTAGGCCCGTCAAGTGGAAACACCATATATTTT
TRBV9,few,TRBJ2-3,TRBD1,CASSGEGQGTDTQYF,TGTGCCAGCAGTGGAGAGGGACAGGGTACGGATACGCAGTATTTT
TRBV6-8,-,TRBJ2-7,-,CASSASQGTNEQYF,TGTGCCAGCAGTGCTAGCCAGGGGACAAACGAGCAGTACTTC
TRBV11-3,medium-sized,TRBJ1-4,TRBD1,CASSLRGQVHAFATNEKLFF,TGTGCCAGCAGCCTTAGGGGACAGGTTCATGCTTTTGCAACTAATGAAAAACTGTTTTTT
TRBV6-8,few,TRBJ2-2,-,CATRGTNTGELFF,TGTGCCACCCGGGGGACGAACACCGGGGAGCTGTTTTTT
TRBV4-1,-,TRBJ2-5,TRBD2,CASSQWGGGQETQYF,TGCGCCAGCAGCCAATGGGGCGGGGGCCAAGAGACCCAGTACTTC
TRBV6-8,few,TRBJ2-1,-,CASSPLMVNNEQFF,TGTGCCAGCAGTCCCCTGATGGTGAACAATGAGCAGTTCTTC
TRBV6-8,-,TRBJ2-1,-,CASSFQDRVKDNEQFF,TGTGCCAGCAGTTTCCAGGACCGGGTCAAAGACAATGAGCAGTTCTTC
TRBV6-8,-,TRBJ1-6,-,CASSTGRRDSPLHF,TGTGCCAGCAGTACAGGCCGCCGGGATTCACCCCTCCACTTT
TRBV6-8,few,TRBJ2-3,-,CASSYSSKGTDTQYF,TGTGCCAGCAGTTACTCAAGCAAGGGCACAGATACGCAGTATTTT
TRBV30,few,TRBJ1-2,-,CAWRGGPTPLNYGYTF,TGTGCCTGGAGAGGCGGACCCACTCCACTTAACTATGGCTACACCTTC
TRBV18,few,TRBJ1-1,-,CASSPVGFTEAFF,TGTGCCAGCTCACCAGTAGGGTTCACTGAAGCTTTCTTT
TRBV7-6,-,TRBJ2-3,-,CASSLGPVSTDTQYF,TGTGCCAGCAGCTTAGGGCCAGTTAGCACAGATACGCAGTATTTT
TRBV9,-,TRBJ2-7,-,CASSPSTPYEQYF,TGTGCCAGCAGCCCATCTACCCCCTACGAGCAGTACTTC
TRBV19,-,TRBJ2-5,TRBD1,CASRPGQGKETQYF,TGTGCCAGTAGACCGGGACAGGGCAAAGAGACCCAGTACTTC
TRBV1,-,TRBJ2-5,-,CASSRGLQGTGGETQYF,TGCGCCAGCAGCCGAGGGCTACAAGGGACAGGGGGAGAGACCCAGTACTTC
TRBV18,-,TRBJ2-3,-,CASSPQVPGRDTQYF,TGTGCCAGCTCACCACAGGTTCCGGGCCGAGATACGCAGTATTTT
TRBV9,-,TRBJ2-1,-,CASSAQGRGHNEQFF,TGTGCCAGCAGCGCCCAGGGTCGGGGGCACAATGAGCAGTTCTTC
TRBV6-7,-,TRBJ2-7,-,CASSYSSEQYF,TGTGCCAGCAGTTACTCGAGCGAGCAGTACTTC
TRBV11-3,-,TRBJ1-5,-,CASSLWPRVGSNQPQHF,TGTGCCAGCAGCTTGTGGCCCAGGGTAGGAAGCAATCAGCCCCAGCATTTT
TRBV19,-,TRBJ2-1,-,CASSILGQLGNEQFF,TGTGCCAGTAGTATCCTGGGCCAACTGGGCAATGAGCAGTTCTTC
TRBV19,-,TRBJ2-7,-,CASSMSPGVMYEQYF,TGTGCCAGTAGTATGTCCCCGGGAGTTATGTACGAGCAGTACTTC
TRBV28,-,TRBJ2-2,-,CASSSPGDTGELFF,TGTGCCAGCAGTTCCCCGGGGGACACCGGGGAGCTGTTTTTT
TRBV15,-,TRBJ2-6,TRBD1,CATALPGQGIAGANVLTF,TGTGCCACCGCCCTACCGGGACAGGGGATCGCTGGGGCCAACGTCCTGACTTTC
TRBV19,-,TRBJ1-1,-,CASTGLRGTEAFF,TGTGCCAGTACTGGACTCCGAGGGACTGAAGCTTTCTTT
TRBV9,few,TRBJ2-1,-,CASSEGTDEQFF,TGTGCCAGCAGTGAAGGGACCGATGAGCAGTTCTTC
TRBV28,-,TRBJ1-2,-,CASSGTDSSWKGYTF,TGTGCCAGCAGTGGTACTGACTCTAGCTGGAAGGGCTACACCTTC
TRBV19,-,TRBJ1-5,TRBD1,CASSAYFTGEGQPQHF,TGTGCCAGTAGTGCCTACTTTACAGGGGAGGGACAGCCCCAGCATTTT
TRBV19,-,TRBJ1-1,-,CASTKEGLDTEAFF,TGTGCCAGTACTAAGGAGGGGCTGGACACTGAAGCTTTCTTT
TRBV28,once,TRBJ2-3,-,CASSFLPEADTQYF,TGTGCCAGCAGTTTCCTCCCCGAGGCAGATACGCAGTATTTT
TRBV12-2,-,TRBJ2-7,-,CASRSGQGSYEQYF,TGTGCAAGTCGCTCGGGACAGGGGTCCTACGAGCAGTACTTC
TRBV19,few,TRBJ2-6,TRBD2,CASSTRGGPSSGANVLTF,TGTGCCAGTAGTACCCGCGGGGGGCCAAGCTCTGGGGCCAACGTCCTGACTTTC
TRBV28,-,TRBJ2-3,TRBD2,CASSPGGVGTDTQYF,TGTGCCAGCAGCCCGGGGGGGGTGGGCACAGATACGCAGTATTTT
TRBV28,few,TRBJ2-5,-,CASSFGGGGIQETQYF,TGTGCCAGCAGTTTTGGGGGAGGGGGCATCCAAGAGACCCAGTACTTC
TRBV14,once,TRBJ2-2,-,CASSLWTQNTGELFF,TGTGCCAGCAGCCTCTGGACACAGAACACCGGGGAGCTGTTTTTT
TRBV29-1,-,TRBJ1-4,-,CSVLKDGEKLFF,TGCAGCGTTCTAAAGGATGGAGAAAAACTGTTTTTT
TRBV10-3,-,TRBJ2-7,TRBD2,CAISENSGEPDEQYF,TGTGCCATCAGTGAGAACAGCGGGGAACCAGACGAGCAGTACTTC
TRBV19,large,TRBJ2-3,TRBD1,CASQRDRVGTDTQYF,TGTGCCAGCCAACGGGACAGGGTGGGCACAGATACGCAGTATTTT